This T cell receptor beta chain was profiled in a study of T cell responses to AZD1222 COVID-19 vaccine. Overall study results and limits: No day 14 peak samples; only post-peak repertoires were characterized. There were vaccine-associated CD4 TCRs across spike, dominant at 160-218 and 743-854. Within unmutated variant regions lay the reported targets of nearly half of spike-specific TCRs.

The germline gives CDR1 LNHDA, CDR2 SQIVND (reference sequence). V lost 7 bases to trimming and J lost 1 base, with 13 bases between them. This CDR3 comprises 14 residues. Assay used: immunoSEQ multiplex PCR; TCRdb lists only in-frame clones, some missing. The sample has 110,000 to 150,000 clones; 85% to 95% are singletons. Comments on this clone: As yet, its antigen is unknown.

The V call is TRBV19, the J call TRBJ1-1; TRBD1 is a possible D gene (5 bases). The receptor was derived from an adult in good health. Sequenced material: peripheral blood, taken on day 0 of AZD1222 vaccination. Written as DNA, the CDR3 is TGTGCCAGTACTGAAGACAGACAGAACACTGAAGCTTTCTTT. Its protein product is CASTEDRQNTEAFF.